These 20 T cell receptor beta chains came from one sample sequenced in a study of T cells in Graves' hyperthyroidism and ophthalmopathy. There were TCR beta CDR3 regions amplified from RNA transcripts. The HTBI set primed first-round TCR CDR3 RT-PCR. Each CDR3 protein is one row after TCRdb ran MiXCR on the multiplex PCR reads. The data contain roughly 640,000 distinct CDR3 sequences, approximately 16% of them singletons. Sequences were obtained from blood. The receptors derive from a woman aged 40-49 years with Graves' ophthalmopathy.

This clonotype has a count of ten or more. This chain uses TRBV30 with TRBJ2-7; 7 positions match TRBD2. This CDR3 spans 14 amino acids. Germline V CDR1 and CDR2: GTSNPN, SVGIG (reference sequence). V lost 5 bases, J lost 4 bases, and 11 bases stayed unmatched. CDR3 DNA sequence: TGTGCCTGGGACGACGGCGCGGGAGTATACGAGCAGTACTTC. This codes for CAWDDGAGVYEQYF.

The V gene is TRBV6-2 or TRBV6-3, the J gene TRBJ1-3, with TRBD1 matching 8 bases. With 6 bases clipped from V and 0 bases from J, the junction kept 13 bases outside the gene matches. The CDR3 contains 18 residues. The germline V gene encodes CDR1 MNHEY and CDR2 SVGEGT. CDR3 loop: CASRNRDRQPDSGNTIYF. The CDR3 DNA reads TGTGCCAGCAGAAACCGGGACAGGCAACCCGACTCTGGAAACACCATATATTTT.

This chain connects TRBV3-1 to TRBJ2-2; the match to TRBD2 covers 10 bases. The CDR3 is made up of 18 amino acids. Germline CDR1 and CDR2: LGHDT and YNNKEL (reference sequence). Trimming took 3 bases from V and 6 from J; bases not matched to a gene: 13. CDR3 bases: TGTGCCAGCAGCCAGTTGGGGAGCGGGAGGGCCGGGGCCGGGGAGCTGTTTTTT. It encodes CASSQLGSGRAGAGELFF.

This clonotype appeared a few times. V usage is TRBV28 and J usage is TRBJ2-3; 7 nucleotides line up with TRBD2. Germline values: CDR1 MDHEN, CDR2 SYDVKM. The CDR3 contains 16 residues. V trimming: 4 bases; J trimming: 1 base; junction bases outside the gene matches: 8. CDR3 coding DNA: TGTGCCAGCAGTTCCCGACTAGCCCGGGGCACAGATACGCAGTATTTT. This encodes CASSSRLARGTDTQYF. Combining the CDR3 with reference TRBV28 and TRBJ2-3 gives the whole variable domain DVKVTQSSRYLVKRTGEKVFLECVQDMDHENMFWYRQDPGLGLRLIYFSYDVKMKEKGDIPEGYSVSREKKERFSLILESASTNQTSMYLCASSSRLARGTDTQYFGPGTRLTVL.

This clonotype came up many times. The V call is TRBV30, the J call TRBJ1-5, with 8 bases matching TRBD1. Germline-derived CDR1 and CDR2 are GTSNPN and SVGIG (reference sequence). This CDR3 contains 17 residues. Trimming removed 4 bases from V and 0 bases from J; junction bases left unmatched: 11. The chain's CDR3 is CAWTRQGAYLSNQPQHF. DNA for the CDR3: TGTGCCTGGACCAGGCAGGGGGCATACCTTAGCAATCAGCCCCAGCATTTT.

The chain uses TRBV12-3 or TRBV12-4 and TRBJ1-1, with D perhaps TRBD1 (5 bases). V was pared by 9 bases and J by 6 bases, with 23 bases between. The CDR3 is 15 residues long. The chain's CDR3 is CASCSGLISIAEAFF. In DNA form, the CDR3 reads TGTGCCAGTTGTTCGGGGCTCATTTCTATAGCTGAAGCTTTCTTT.

This clonotype occurred many times. The chain joins TRBV11-3 to TRBJ1-1; D is undetermined. The CDR3 is made up of 15 amino acids. Trimming removed 5 bases from V and 0 bases from J, with 13 bases in between. Germline V CDR1 and CDR2: SGHNT, YENEEA. The CDR3 DNA sequence: TGTGCCAGCAGCATTGACGGCTTTATGAACACTGAAGCTTTCTTT. Translating it yields CASSIDGFMNTEAFF.

The chain is built from TRBV11-2 and TRBJ2-1, with 7 positions matching TRBD1. This CDR3 contains 16 residues. CDR1 is SGHAT, CDR2 FQNNGV, per germline. J lost 0 bases, V lost 5 bases, and 7 bases had no gene match. The CDR3 DNA follows: TGTGCCAGCAGCGGATATCACAGGGGCTCCTACAATGAGCAGTTCTTC. It translates to CASSGYHRGSYNEQFF.

This clonotype has just a few counts. V and J are TRBV5-1 and TRBJ2-5; possibly TRBD2 for D (6 bases). Germline CDR1 and CDR2: SGHRS and YFSETQ. V was shortened by 6 bases and J by 1 base, with 13 bases between the two germline ends. There are 14 residues in the CDR3. The chain's CDR3 is CASMGAGAQETQYF. DNA for the CDR3: TGCGCCAGCATGGGAGCGGGCGCCCAAGAGACCCAGTACTTC.

This clonotype was recorded at least ten times. The V and J genes are TRBV3-1 and TRBJ1-2; 7 bases are a match to TRBD1. This CDR3 has 14 amino acids. With 4 bases clipped from V and 5 bases from J, the junction kept 7 bases outside the gene matches. The germline CDR1 and CDR2 sequences are LGHDT and YNNKEL (reference sequence). The CDR3 loop reads CASSLHDRDYGYTF. CDR3 nucleotides: TGTGCCAGCAGCCTACACGACAGGGATTATGGCTACACCTTC.

In its sample, this clonotype was seen many times. The chain links TRBV6-2 or TRBV6-3 to TRBJ2-5; 8 bases align to TRBD1. J gave up 5 bases and V 8 bases, and 7 bases lay outside the gene matches. This CDR3 spans 13 amino acids. The germline gives CDR1 MNHEY, CDR2 SVGEGT. CDR3 nucleotides: TGTGCCAGCCGCGACAGGGGCCGGGAGACCCAGTACTTC. The encoded protein is CASRDRGRETQYF.

This rearrangement joins TRBV20-1 to TRBJ1-6; 10 bases map to TRBD1. The CDR3 length is 15 residues. Germline CDR1 reads DFQATT; CDR2 reads SNEGSKA (reference sequence). After removal of 7 bases from V and 14 bases from J, the junction contained 17 bases not matched to a gene. The CDR3 bases are TGCAGTGTAAGCAGCCGACAGGGGGCGGTAGCCACCCTCCACTTT. It yields the protein CSVSSRQGAVATLHF.

This clonotype has ten or more counts. The rearrangement joins TRBV2 to TRBJ2-3; D not certain. The CDR3 totals 15 residues. Germline-derived CDR1 and CDR2 are SNHLY and FYNNEI. Deletions cut 1 base from V and 0 bases from J, with 8 bases between. The CDR3 bases are TGTGCCAGCAGTGAAGGGACGGCTAGCACAGATACGCAGTATTTT. Protein sequence: CASSEGTASTDTQYF.

The chain links TRBV27 to TRBJ1-3; D is unresolved. Germline CDR1 is MNHEY and CDR2 is SMNVEV (reference sequence). Between the trimmed V and J ends, which lost 6 bases and 0 bases, there was a span of 15 bases. The CDR3 is made up of 16 amino acids. The CDR3 nucleotides read TGTGCCAGCAGCCCCCGGAGGTACCTCTCTGGAAACACCATATATTTT. It yields the protein CASSPRRYLSGNTIYF.

This clonotype was picked up a small number of times. V is TRBV10-3 and J is TRBJ1-6; possibly TRBD1 for D (5 bases). The CDR3 totals 17 residues. Between the trimmed V and J ends, which lost 6 bases and 7 bases, there was a span of 22 bases. CDR1 ENHRY and CDR2 SYGVKD come from the germline V gene. Here the CDR3 reads CAISPYVGGGKNSPLHF. CDR3 coding DNA: TGTGCCATCAGCCCCTATGTTGGGGGGGGAAAGAATTCACCCCTCCACTTT.

Note on this clonotype: A much larger clone differs from this one at a single base, so this may be a read error. This chain links TRBV28 with TRBJ2-2; D uncertain. The V gene's germline CDR1 is MDHEN and CDR2 SYDVKM. CDR3 length: 14 residues. Trimming pared 6 bases from V and 2 bases from J, leaving 10 bases between. Here the CDR3 DNA reads TGTGCCAGCAGGGCCCAGCCTAACACCGGGGAGCTGTTTTTT. Translating gives CASRAQPNTGELFF.

At least ten counts were recorded for this clonotype. This chain connects TRBV20-1 to TRBJ2-3, with 7 bases lining up with TRBD2. With 3 bases clipped from V and 5 bases from J, the junction kept 8 bases outside the gene matches. Germline values: CDR1 DFQATT, CDR2 SNEGSKA (reference sequence). The CDR3 length is 14 residues. In DNA, the CDR3 is TGCAGTGCTAGGACTAGCCGGGTTGTAGATACGCAGTATTTT. Its translation is CSARTSRVVDTQYF.

The genes are TRBV27 and TRBJ2-2, with 11 bases lining up with TRBD2. Germline V gives CDR1 MNHEY, CDR2 SMNVEV (reference sequence). The CDR3 loop spans 13 amino acids. V trimming: 7 bases; J trimming: 5 bases; junction bases outside the gene matches: 0. The CDR3 sequence is CASTSGRTGELFF. The CDR3 DNA is TGTGCCAGCACTAGCGGGAGGACCGGGGAGCTGTTTTTT.

This chain links TRBV19 with TRBJ1-1; possible D gene TRBD1, 5 bases. Germline CDR1 reads LNHDA; CDR2 reads SQIVND (reference sequence). The V gene lost 7 bases and the J gene lost 3 bases, with 24 bases spanning the gap. CDR3 length equals 17 residues. CDR3 coding DNA: TGTGCCAGTACCATAGGAGGACACCCCGTAGCCCACACTGAAGCTTTCTTT. This gives the protein CASTIGGHPVAHTEAFF.

J is TRBJ1-5 and V is TRBV20-1, with 7 bases that match TRBD1. V was pared by 5 bases and J by 7 bases, with 8 bases of the junction left unmatched. The CDR3 runs to 13 residues. Germline CDR1 is DFQATT and CDR2 is SNEGSKA (reference sequence). The CDR3 DNA reads TGCAGTGCTCGAGGGGGCGCGGGGCAGCCCCAGCATTTT. It codes for CSARGGAGQPQHF.